This record concerns one T cell receptor beta chain sequence. Its antigen is still unknown. Assay used: immunoSEQ multiplex PCR; TCRdb lists only in-frame clones, some missing. The repertoire holds some 340,000 clones, with 86% as singletons. These data belong to a study of Ad26.COV2.S vaccination and SARS-CoV-2 variants. Between the trimmed V and J ends, which lost 4 bases and 7 bases, there was a span of 17 bases. This CDR3 has 15 residues. Germline CDR1 and CDR2: LNHDA and SQIVND (reference sequence). The treatment here: 19 received Ad26.COV2.S at low or high dose, single or two shots; several received placebo; per-sample allocation not given. Following the first vaccine or placebo injection, samples were taken on day 63. General observations from the study: Similar non-spike TCR breadth was observed in recipients of vaccine and of placebo. Individuals receiving vaccine had higher spike-specific TCR breadth than placebo recipients did.

The receptor was isolated from a person between 18 and 60 years old who received the Ad26.COV2.S COVID-19 vaccine or a placebo. This specimen was peripheral blood, taken in a trial of Ad26.COV2.S vaccine versus placebo. The V call is TRBV19, the J call TRBJ2-1; D is ambiguous. The CDR3 DNA sequence: TGTGCCAGTAGTAGGGTGACAATCATCGCAAATGAGCAGTTCTTC. Its protein is CASSRVTIIANEQFF.